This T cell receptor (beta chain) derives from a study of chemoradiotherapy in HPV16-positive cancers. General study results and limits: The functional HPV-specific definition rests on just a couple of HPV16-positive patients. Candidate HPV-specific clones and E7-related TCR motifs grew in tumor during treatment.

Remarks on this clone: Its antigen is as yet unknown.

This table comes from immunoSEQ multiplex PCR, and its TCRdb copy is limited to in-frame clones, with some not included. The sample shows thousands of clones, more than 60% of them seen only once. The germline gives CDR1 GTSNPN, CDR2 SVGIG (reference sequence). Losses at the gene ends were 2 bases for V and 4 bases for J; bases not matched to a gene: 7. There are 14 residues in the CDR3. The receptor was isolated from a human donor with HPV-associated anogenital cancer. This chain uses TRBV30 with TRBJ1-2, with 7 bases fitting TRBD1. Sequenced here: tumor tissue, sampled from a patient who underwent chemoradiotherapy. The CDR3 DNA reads TGTGCCTGGAGTCCAGGGGGGATCTTCTATGGCTACACCTTC. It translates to CAWSPGGIFYGYTF.